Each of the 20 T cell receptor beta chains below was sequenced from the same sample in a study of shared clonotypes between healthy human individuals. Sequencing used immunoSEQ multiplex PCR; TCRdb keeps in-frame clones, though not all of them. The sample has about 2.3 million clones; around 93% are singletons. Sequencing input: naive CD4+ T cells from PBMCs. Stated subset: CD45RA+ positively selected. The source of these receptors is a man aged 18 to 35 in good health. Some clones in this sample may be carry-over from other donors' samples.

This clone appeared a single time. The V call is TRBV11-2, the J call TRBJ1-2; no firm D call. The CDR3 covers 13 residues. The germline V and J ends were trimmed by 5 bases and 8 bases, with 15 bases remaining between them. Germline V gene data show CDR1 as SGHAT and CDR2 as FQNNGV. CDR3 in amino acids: CASSIRSQRGYTF. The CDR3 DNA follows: TGTGCCAGCAGCATTAGGTCTCAACGGGGCTACACCTTC.

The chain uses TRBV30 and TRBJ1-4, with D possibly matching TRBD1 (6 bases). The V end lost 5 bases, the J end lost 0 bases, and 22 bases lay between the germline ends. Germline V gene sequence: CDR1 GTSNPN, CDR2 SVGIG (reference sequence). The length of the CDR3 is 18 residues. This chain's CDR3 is CAWSEIFRGPATNEKLFF. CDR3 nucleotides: TGTGCCTGGTCAGAGATATTCAGGGGCCCTGCAACTAATGAAAAACTGTTTTTT.

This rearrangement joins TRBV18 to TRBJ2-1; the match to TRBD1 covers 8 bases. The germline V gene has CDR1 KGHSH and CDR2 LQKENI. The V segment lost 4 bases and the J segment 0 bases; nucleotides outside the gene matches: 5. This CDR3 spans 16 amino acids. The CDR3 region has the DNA TGTGCCAGCTCACGTCAGGGGGCGAGCTCCTACAATGAGCAGTTCTTC. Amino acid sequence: CASSRQGASSYNEQFF.

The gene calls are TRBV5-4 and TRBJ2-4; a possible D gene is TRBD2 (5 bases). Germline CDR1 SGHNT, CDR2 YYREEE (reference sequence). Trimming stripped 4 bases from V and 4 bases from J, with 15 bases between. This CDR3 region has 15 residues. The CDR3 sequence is CASSANLAPKNIQYF. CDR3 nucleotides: TGTGCCAGCAGCGCGAATCTAGCACCGAAAAACATTCAGTACTTC.

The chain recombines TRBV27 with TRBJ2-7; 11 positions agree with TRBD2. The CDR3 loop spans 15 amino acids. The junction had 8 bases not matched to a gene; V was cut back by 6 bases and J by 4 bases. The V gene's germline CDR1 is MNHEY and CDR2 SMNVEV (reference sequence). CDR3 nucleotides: TGTGCCAGCAGGATAACGACTAGCGGGACATACGAGCAGTACTTC. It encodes CASRITTSGTYEQYF.

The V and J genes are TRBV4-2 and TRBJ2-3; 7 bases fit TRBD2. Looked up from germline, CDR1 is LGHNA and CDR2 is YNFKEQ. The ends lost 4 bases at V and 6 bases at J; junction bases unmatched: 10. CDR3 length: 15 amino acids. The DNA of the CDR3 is TGTGCCAGCAGCCTACTCCCGGGAGGAGGTGATACGCAGTATTTT. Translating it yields CASSLLPGGGDTQYF.

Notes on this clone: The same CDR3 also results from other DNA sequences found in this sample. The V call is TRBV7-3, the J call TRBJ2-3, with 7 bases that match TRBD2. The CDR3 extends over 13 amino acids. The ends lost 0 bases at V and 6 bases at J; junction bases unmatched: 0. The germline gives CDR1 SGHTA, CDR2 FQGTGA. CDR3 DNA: TGTGCCAGCAGCTTAACCGGGGGGGATACGCAGTATTTT. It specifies CASSLTGGDTQYF.

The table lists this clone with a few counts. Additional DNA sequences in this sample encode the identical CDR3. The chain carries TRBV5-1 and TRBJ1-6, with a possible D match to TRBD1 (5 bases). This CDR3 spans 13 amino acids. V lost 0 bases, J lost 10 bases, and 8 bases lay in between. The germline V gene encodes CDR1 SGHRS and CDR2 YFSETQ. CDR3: CASSLAGRSPLHF. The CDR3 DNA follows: TGCGCCAGCAGCTTGGCAGGGCGATCACCCCTCCACTTT. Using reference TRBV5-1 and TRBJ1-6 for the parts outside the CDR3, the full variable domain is KAGVTQTPRYLIKTRGQQVTLSCSPISGHRSVSWYQQTPGQGLQFLFEYFSETQRNKGNFPGRFSGRQFSNSRSEMNVSTLELGDSALYLCASSLAGRSPLHFGNGTRLTVT.

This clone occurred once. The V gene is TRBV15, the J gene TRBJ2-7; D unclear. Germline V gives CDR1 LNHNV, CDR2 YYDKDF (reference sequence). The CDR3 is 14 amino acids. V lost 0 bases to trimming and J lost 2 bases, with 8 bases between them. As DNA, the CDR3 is TGTGCCACCAGCAGAGATCCAAAGCCCTACGAGCAGTACTTC. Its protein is CATSRDPKPYEQYF.

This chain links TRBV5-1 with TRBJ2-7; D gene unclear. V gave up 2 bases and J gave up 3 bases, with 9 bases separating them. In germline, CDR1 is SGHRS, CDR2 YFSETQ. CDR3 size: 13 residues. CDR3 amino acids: CASSFTLGYEQYF. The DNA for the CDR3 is TGCGCCAGCAGCTTTACTCTCGGCTACGAGCAGTACTTC.

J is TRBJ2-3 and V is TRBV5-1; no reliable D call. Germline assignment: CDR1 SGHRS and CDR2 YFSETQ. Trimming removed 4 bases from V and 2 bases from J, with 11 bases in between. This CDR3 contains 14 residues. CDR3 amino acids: CASSKTTSTDTQYF. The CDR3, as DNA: TGCGCCAGCAGCAAGACAACTTCCACAGATACGCAGTATTTT. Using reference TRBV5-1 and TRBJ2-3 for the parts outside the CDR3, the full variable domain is KAGVTQTPRYLIKTRGQQVTLSCSPISGHRSVSWYQQTPGQGLQFLFEYFSETQRNKGNFPGRFSGRQFSNSRSEMNVSTLELGDSALYLCASSKTTSTDTQYFGPGTRLTVL.

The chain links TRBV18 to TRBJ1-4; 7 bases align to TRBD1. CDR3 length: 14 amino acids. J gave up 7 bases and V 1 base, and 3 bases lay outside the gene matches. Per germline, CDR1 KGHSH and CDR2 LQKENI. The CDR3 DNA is TGTGCCAGCTCACCACAGACAGGGAGTGAAAAACTGTTTTTT. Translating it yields CASSPQTGSEKLFF.

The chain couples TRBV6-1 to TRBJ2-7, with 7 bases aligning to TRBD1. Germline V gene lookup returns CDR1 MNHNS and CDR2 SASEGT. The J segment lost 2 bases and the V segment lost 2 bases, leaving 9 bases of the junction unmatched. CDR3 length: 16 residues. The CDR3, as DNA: TGTGCCAGCAGTGAATACTACTCCGGGACAGCCTACGAGCAGTACTTC. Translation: CASSEYYSGTAYEQYF.

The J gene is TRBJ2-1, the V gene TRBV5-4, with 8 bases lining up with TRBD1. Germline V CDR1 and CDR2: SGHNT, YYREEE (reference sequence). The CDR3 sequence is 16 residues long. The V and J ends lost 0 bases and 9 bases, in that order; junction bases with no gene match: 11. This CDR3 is CASSLGGTGGSSEQFF. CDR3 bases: TGTGCCAGCAGCTTGGGCGGGACAGGCGGCTCCAGTGAGCAGTTCTTC.

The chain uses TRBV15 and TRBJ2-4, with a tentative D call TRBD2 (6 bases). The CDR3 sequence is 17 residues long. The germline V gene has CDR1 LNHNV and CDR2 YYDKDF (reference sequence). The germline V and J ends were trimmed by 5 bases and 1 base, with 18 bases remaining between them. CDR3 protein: CATSAAGLADAKNIQYF. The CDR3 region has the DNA TGTGCCACCAGCGCGGCTGGTTTAGCGGACGCCAAAAACATTCAGTACTTC. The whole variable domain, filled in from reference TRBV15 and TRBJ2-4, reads DAMVIQNPRYQVTQFGKPVTLSCSQTLNHNVMYWYQQKSSQAPKLLFHYYDKDFNNEADTPDNFQSRRPNTSFCFLDIRSPGLGDTAMYLCATSAAGLADAKNIQYFGAGTRLSVL.

CDR3 loop: CASSQIRGRDYNEQFF. In nucleotides, the CDR3 is TGTGCCAGTAGCCAAATCAGAGGGCGAGACTACAATGAGCAGTTCTTC. The chain recombines TRBV19 with TRBJ2-1, with a weak D call TRBD2 (5 bases). Per the germline V gene, CDR1 is LNHDA and CDR2 is SQIVND (reference sequence). The CDR3 has 16 residues. Trimming took 6 bases from V and 3 from J, leaving 18 bases between them.

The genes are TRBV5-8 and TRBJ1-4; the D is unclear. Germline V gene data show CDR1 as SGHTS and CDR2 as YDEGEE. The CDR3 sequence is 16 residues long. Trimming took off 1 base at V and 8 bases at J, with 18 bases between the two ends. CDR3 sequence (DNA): TGTGCCAGCAGCTTGTCTGCGTACCCTCGGGGAGAAAAACTGTTTTTT. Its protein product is CASSLSAYPRGEKLFF.

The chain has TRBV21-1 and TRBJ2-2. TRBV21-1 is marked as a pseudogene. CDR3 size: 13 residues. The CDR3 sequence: CASSKRITGELFF. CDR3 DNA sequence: TGTGCCAGCAGCAAACGGATCACCGGGGAGCTGTTTTTT.

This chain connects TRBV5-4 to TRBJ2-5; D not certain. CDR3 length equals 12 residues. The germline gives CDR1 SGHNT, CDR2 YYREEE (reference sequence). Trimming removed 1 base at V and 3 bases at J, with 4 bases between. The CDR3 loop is CASSLPEETQYF. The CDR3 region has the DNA TGTGCCAGCAGCTTGCCCGAAGAGACCCAGTACTTC.

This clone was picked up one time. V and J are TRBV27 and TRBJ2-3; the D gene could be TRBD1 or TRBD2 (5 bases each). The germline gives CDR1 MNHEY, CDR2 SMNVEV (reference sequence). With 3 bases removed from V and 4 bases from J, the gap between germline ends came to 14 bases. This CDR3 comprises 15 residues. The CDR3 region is CASSLLGVKSDTQYF. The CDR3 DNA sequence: TGTGCCAGCAGTTTGTTGGGGGTAAAATCAGATACGCAGTATTTT.